The rows below give T cell receptor beta chains drawn from one sample of a study of shared clonotypes between healthy human individuals. Clones were sequenced by immunoSEQ multiplex PCR, and TCRdb holds only the in-frame ones, with some missing. The sample has about 1.1 million clones, around three quarters seen once; the top ten hold approximately 0.95%. The specimen was memory CD4+ T cells from PBMCs. The receptors shown here come from a man in his late teens or twenties in good health. Some clones in this sample may be carry-over from other donors' samples. Both conserved end residues are part of each CDR3. D genes are given only for firm matches. Size is omitted from some rows. Given values are once, few, many or a class for expanded clones.

d_call clone_size j_call v_call cdr3_aa cdr3_nt
. . TRBJ1-2 TRBV6-5 CASSLGNYGYTF TGTGCCAGCAGTCTGGGCAACTATGGCTACACCTTC
. . TRBJ1-1 TRBV19 CASTRLRANTEAFF TGTGCCAGTACCCGGCTCAGGGCCAACACTGAAGCTTTCTTT
. once TRBJ2-7 TRBV5-1 CASSNQGSSYEQYF TGCGCCAGCAGCAATCAGGGTTCGAGCTACGAGCAGTACTTC
. . TRBJ1-3 TRBV5-1 CASSQGGTGNTIYF TGCGCCAGCAGTCAAGGGGGAACTGGAAACACCATATATTTT
TRBD1 once TRBJ1-5 TRBV5-8 CASSLLRTGSPIRSNQPQHF TGTGCCAGCAGCTTGTTGAGGACAGGGTCCCCAATAAGGAGCAATCAGCCCCAGCATTTT
. . TRBJ1-2 TRBV27 CASSLSPVNYGYTF TGTGCCAGCAGTTTATCCCCGGTGAACTATGGCTACACCTTC
. . TRBJ2-7 TRBV29-1 CSVDDRYEQYF TGCAGCGTTGATGACCGCTACGAGCAGTACTTC
TRBD1 few TRBJ2-1 TRBV6-4 CASSPYTGGGEQFF TGTGCCAGCAGTCCATACACAGGGGGCGGGGAGCAGTTCTTC
TRBD2 . TRBJ2-1 TRBV7-2 CASSSSGSYYNEQFF TGTGCCAGCAGCTCGAGCGGGAGCTACTACAATGAGCAGTTCTTC
. . TRBJ2-1 TRBV11-2 CASSSKLSSYNEQFF TGTGCCAGCAGCTCCAAATTGAGCTCCTACAATGAGCAGTTCTTC
. few TRBJ1-2 TRBV5-1 CASSLQSNYGYTF TGCGCCAGCAGTCTGCAGTCTAACTATGGCTACACCTTC
. . TRBJ1-5 TRBV5-6 CASSPGPNQPQHF TGTGCCAGCAGCCCGGGGCCTAATCAGCCCCAGCATTTT
. . TRBJ2-2 TRBV15 CATSRDRQNTGELFF TGTGCCACCAGCAGAGATCGGCAGAACACCGGGGAGCTGTTTTTT
. few TRBJ1-2 TRBV28 CASKKNHPLYGYTF TGTGCCAGCAAGAAAAATCACCCCCTCTATGGCTACACCTTC
. . TRBJ1-4 TRBV19 CASTARSELFF TGTGCCAGTACGGCTAGGTCTGAACTGTTTTTT
. once TRBJ2-3 TRBV7-9 CASSLRGWDTQYF TGTGCCAGCAGCTTAAGGGGTTGGGATACGCAGTATTTT
. once TRBJ1-1 TRBV18 CASSRVGANTEAFF TGTGCCAGCTCACGGGTGGGGGCGAACACTGAAGCTTTCTTT
. . TRBJ2-5 TRBV6-1 CAILTDLETQYF TGTGCCATCCTTACCGACCTGGAGACCCAGTACTTC
. . TRBJ2-7 TRBV27 CASSSISGGSEQYF TGTGCCAGCAGTTCTATTTCAGGGGGGAGCGAGCAGTACTTC
. . TRBJ1-2 TRBV7-3 CASSLRGLEGYTF TGTGCCAGCAGCTTAAGGGGGCTGGAAGGCTACACCTTC
. . TRBJ2-1 TRBV2 CASSTTSLGGEQFF TGTGCCAGCAGTACAACCTCTTTGGGGGGTGAGCAGTTCTTC
TRBD2 . TRBJ2-2 TRBV5-1 CASSLGLAGNTGELFF TGCGCCAGCAGCTTGGGACTAGCGGGAAACACCGGGGAGCTGTTTTTT
. many TRBJ2-7 TRBV7-9 CASSPKRGQGSYEQYF TGTGCCAGCAGCCCCAAAAGGGGCCAGGGCTCCTACGAGCAGTACTTC
. . TRBJ1-5 TRBV19 CASRPVGVSSNQPQHF TGTGCCAGTAGGCCGGTGGGAGTTTCTAGCAATCAGCCCCAGCATTTT
TRBD1 few TRBJ2-7 TRBV5-1 CASRVGTGGSYEQYF TGCGCCAGTCGCGTCGGGACAGGGGGCTCCTACGAGCAGTACTTC
TRBD1 . TRBJ1-2 TRBV27 CASRGGGTVARRGYTF TGTGCCAGCAGGGGTGGGGGGACAGTGGCCCGACGTGGCTACACCTTC
TRBD1 . TRBJ1-1 TRBV11-2 CASSWTGETEAFF TGTGCCAGCAGCTGGACAGGAGAAACTGAAGCTTTCTTT
. . TRBJ2-3 TRBV5-1 CASSLQRGFPTDTQYF TGCGCCAGCAGCTTACAAAGGGGCTTTCCTACAGATACGCAGTATTTT
. . TRBJ2-2 TRBV7-3 CASSFGRLANTGELFF TGTGCCAGCAGCTTCGGACGACTCGCCAATACCGGGGAGCTGTTTTTT
. . TRBJ2-3 TRBV9 CASSPRLVPTDTQYF TGTGCCAGCAGCCCACGACTAGTGCCCACAGATACGCAGTATTTT
TRBD2 . TRBJ2-7 TRBV5-8 CASSPGTSGRVVYEQYF TGTGCCAGCAGCCCCGGGACTAGCGGGAGGGTGGTCTACGAGCAGTACTTC
TRBD2 . TRBJ2-7 TRBV19 CASSRREAYYEQYF TGTGCCAGTAGTCGGCGGGAGGCCTACTACGAGCAGTACTTC
. . TRBJ2-7 TRBV5-1 CASSPQGGNPPYEQYF TGCGCCAGCAGCCCCCAAGGGGGGAACCCCCCCTACGAGCAGTACTTC
TRBD1 . TRBJ2-7 TRBV5-8 CASNLGDRDDEQYF TGTGCCAGCAACCTCGGAGACAGGGACGACGAGCAGTACTTC
. . TRBJ2-5 TRBV6-6 CASRNGLTQETQYF TGTGCCAGCAGAAATGGGCTAACCCAAGAGACCCAGTACTTC
. many TRBJ2-5 TRBV18 CASSPLLEETQYF TGTGCCAGCTCACCACTCCTAGAAGAGACCCAGTACTTC
. . TRBJ1-3 TRBV7-9 CASSLSAGSRGNTIYF TGTGCCAGCAGCTTAAGTGCGGGATCGCGCGGAAACACCATATATTTT
TRBD2 . TRBJ2-2 TRBV5-1 CASSLWASGMNTGELFF TGCGCCAGCAGCTTGTGGGCTAGCGGGATGAACACCGGGGAGCTGTTTTTT
. . TRBJ1-3 TRBV23-1 CASRMNTIYF TGCGCCAGCAGAATGAACACCATATATTTT
. . TRBJ1-5 TRBV5-5 CASSFGGYSNQPQHF TGTGCCAGCAGCTTTGGGGGGTATAGCAATCAGCCCCAGCATTTT
. . TRBJ2-5 TRBV5-1 CASSLGDKGETQYF TGCGCCAGCAGCTTGGGGGACAAGGGGGAGACCCAGTACTTC
TRBD1 . TRBJ2-7 TRBV5-4 CASSLGQSYEQYF TGTGCCAGCAGCCTGGGACAGTCCTACGAGCAGTACTTC
. few TRBJ1-1 TRBV2 CASRERGIGFEAFF TGTGCCAGCAGAGAAAGGGGAATAGGGTTTGAAGCTTTCTTT
TRBD2 . TRBJ2-2 TRBV27 CASSLRLAVGDTGELFF TGTGCCAGCAGTTTACGCCTAGCGGTTGGTGACACCGGGGAGCTGTTTTTT
. . TRBJ2-1 TRBV4-3 CASSQGPTGLSSYNEQFF TGCGCCAGCAGCCAAGGGCCGACAGGCCTCAGCTCCTACAATGAGCAGTTCTTC
. . TRBJ2-5 TRBV6-5 CASSYWSGWQTQYF TGTGCCAGCAGTTATTGGTCAGGGTGGCAGACCCAGTACTTC
. once TRBJ2-7 TRBV20-1 CSAGTGYEQYF TGCAGTGCCGGGACTGGCTACGAGCAGTACTTC
TRBD1 few TRBJ1-5 TRBV19 CASSTTGGRSNQPQHF TGTGCCAGTAGTACTACAGGGGGTCGTAGCAATCAGCCCCAGCATTTT
. many TRBJ1-1 TRBV30 CDWSVVLGTEAFF TGTGACTGGAGTGTGGTACTAGGAACTGAAGCTTTCTTT
. . TRBJ2-7 TRBV4-1 CASSQVGTDYEQYF TGCGCCAGCAGCCAAGTGGGAACAGACTACGAGCAGTACTTC
. . TRBJ2-5 TRBV11-2 CASSVRVRETQYF TGTGCCAGCAGCGTAAGGGTTAGGGAGACCCAGTACTTC
. . TRBJ1-2 TRBV6-5 CASSYWPGRGEGYTF TGTGCCAGCAGTTACTGGCCGGGACGTGGAGAAGGCTACACCTTC
TRBD1 . TRBJ1-2 TRBV27 CASSPPPGTGYYGYTF TGTGCCAGCAGTCCTCCCCCCGGGACAGGGTACTATGGCTACACCTTC
. . TRBJ1-5 TRBV2 CASKRDNQPQHF TGTGCCAGCAAACGGGACAATCAGCCCCAGCATTTT
. . TRBJ2-7 TRBV5-6 CASSSLPQGSYEQYF TGTGCCAGCAGCTCACTCCCACAGGGCTCCTACGAGCAGTACTTC
TRBD1 . TRBJ2-2 TRBV25-1 CASREAGTGGSGELFF TGTGCCAGCAGGGAGGCCGGGACAGGGGGATCCGGGGAGCTGTTTTTT
TRBD1 many TRBJ1-3 TRBV5-6 CASSLGWGQSSGNTIYF TGTGCCAGCAGCTTGGGGTGGGGACAGAGCTCTGGAAACACCATATATTTT
. . TRBJ2-7 TRBV6-1 CASNSVGRDLTSQYF TGTGCCAGCAACTCCGTCGGGAGAGACCTGACCTCGCAGTACTTC
. many TRBJ2-7 TRBV4-1 CASSQVGRPWGQRATYEQYF TGCGCCAGCAGCCAAGTCGGACGACCCTGGGGCCAGCGGGCGACCTACGAGCAGTACTTC